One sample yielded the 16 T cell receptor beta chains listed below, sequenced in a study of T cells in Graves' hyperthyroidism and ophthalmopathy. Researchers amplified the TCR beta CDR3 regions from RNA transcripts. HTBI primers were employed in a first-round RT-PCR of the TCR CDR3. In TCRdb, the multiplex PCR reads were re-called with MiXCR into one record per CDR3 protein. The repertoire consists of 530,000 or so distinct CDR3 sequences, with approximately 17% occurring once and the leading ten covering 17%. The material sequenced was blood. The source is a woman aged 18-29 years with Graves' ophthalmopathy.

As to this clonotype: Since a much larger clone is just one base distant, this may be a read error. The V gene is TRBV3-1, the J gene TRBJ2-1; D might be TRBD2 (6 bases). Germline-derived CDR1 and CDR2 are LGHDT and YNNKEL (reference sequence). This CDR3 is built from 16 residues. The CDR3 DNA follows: TGTGCCAGCAGCCAAGTATGCAGCGGGCAATGGCATGAGCGGTTCTTC. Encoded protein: CASSQVCSGQWHERFF.

This CDR3 reads CASRPLTAGRETQYF. The DNA of the CDR3 is TGTGCCAGCAGACCACTCACAGCGGGAAGGGAGACCCAGTACTTC. V usage is TRBV27 and J usage is TRBJ2-5, with 7 bases lining up with TRBD2. Germline V gene sequence: CDR1 MNHEY, CDR2 SMNVEV (reference sequence). V was pared by 6 bases and J by 5 bases, with 12 bases of the junction left unmatched. This CDR3 spans 15 amino acids.

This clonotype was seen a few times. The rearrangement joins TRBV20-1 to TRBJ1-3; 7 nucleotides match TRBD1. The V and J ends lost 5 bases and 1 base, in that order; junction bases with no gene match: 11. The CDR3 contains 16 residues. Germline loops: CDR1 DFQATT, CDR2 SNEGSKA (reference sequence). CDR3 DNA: TGCAGTGCTGGGGGCCCCAGGGGGAATTCTGGAAACACCATATATTTT. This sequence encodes CSAGGPRGNSGNTIYF.

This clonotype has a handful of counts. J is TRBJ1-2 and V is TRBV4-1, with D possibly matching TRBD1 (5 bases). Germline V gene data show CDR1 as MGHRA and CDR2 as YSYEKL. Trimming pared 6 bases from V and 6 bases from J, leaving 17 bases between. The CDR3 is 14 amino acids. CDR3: CASSLGVNSDGYTF. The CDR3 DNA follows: TGCGCCAGCAGTCTGGGGGTCAATTCGGATGGCTACACCTTC.

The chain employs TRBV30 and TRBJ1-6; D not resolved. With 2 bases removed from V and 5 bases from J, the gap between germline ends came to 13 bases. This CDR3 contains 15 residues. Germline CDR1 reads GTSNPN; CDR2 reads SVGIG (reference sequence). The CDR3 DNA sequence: TGTGCCTGGAGTTCAAGGACGGCTAATAATTCACCCCTCCACTTT. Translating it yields CAWSSRTANNSPLHF.

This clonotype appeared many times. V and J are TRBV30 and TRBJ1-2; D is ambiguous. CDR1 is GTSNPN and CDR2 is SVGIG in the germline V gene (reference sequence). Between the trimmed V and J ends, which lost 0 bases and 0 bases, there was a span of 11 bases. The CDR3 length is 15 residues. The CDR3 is CAWSVRRFTNYGYTF. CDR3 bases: TGTGCCTGGAGTGTACGTAGGTTTACTAACTATGGCTACACCTTC.

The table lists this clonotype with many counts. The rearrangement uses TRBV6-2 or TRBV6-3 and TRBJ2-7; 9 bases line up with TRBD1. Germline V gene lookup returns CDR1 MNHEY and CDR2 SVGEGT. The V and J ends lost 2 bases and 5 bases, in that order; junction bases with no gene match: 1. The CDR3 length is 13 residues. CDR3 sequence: CASSYGTGNEQYF. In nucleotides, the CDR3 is TGTGCCAGCAGTTACGGGACAGGGAACGAGCAGTACTTC.

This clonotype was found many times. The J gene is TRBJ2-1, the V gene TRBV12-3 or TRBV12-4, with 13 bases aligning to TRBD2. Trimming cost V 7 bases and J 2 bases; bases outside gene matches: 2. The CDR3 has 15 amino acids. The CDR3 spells CASTGTSGTYNEQFF. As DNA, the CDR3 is TGTGCCAGCACCGGGACTAGCGGGACCTACAATGAGCAGTTCTTC.

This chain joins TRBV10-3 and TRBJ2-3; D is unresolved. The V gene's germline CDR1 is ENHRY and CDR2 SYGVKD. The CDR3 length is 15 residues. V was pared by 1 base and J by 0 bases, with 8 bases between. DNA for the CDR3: TGTGCCATCAGTGAGTTAGGTTCTAGCACAGATACGCAGTATTTT. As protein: CAISELGSSTDTQYF.

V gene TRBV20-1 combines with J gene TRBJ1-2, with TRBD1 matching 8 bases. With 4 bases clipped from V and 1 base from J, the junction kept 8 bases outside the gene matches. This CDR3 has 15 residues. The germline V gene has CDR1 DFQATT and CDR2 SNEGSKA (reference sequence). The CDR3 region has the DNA TGCAGTGCTACTCTATCAGGACAGGGTAACTATGGCTACACCTTC. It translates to CSATLSGQGNYGYTF.

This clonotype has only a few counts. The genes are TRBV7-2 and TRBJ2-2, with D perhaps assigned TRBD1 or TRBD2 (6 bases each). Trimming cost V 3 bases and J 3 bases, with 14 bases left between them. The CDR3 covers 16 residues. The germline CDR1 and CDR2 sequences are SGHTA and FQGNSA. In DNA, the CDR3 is TGTGCCAGCAGCTTCAAGACAGGCGGGGACACCGGGGAGCTGTTTTTT. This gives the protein CASSFKTGGDTGELFF.

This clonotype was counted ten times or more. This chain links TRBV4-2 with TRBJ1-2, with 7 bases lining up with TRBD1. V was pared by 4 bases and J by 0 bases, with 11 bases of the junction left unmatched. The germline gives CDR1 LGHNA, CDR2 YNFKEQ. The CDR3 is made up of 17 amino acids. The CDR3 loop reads CASSLDGAQGSNYGYTF. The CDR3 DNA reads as TGTGCCAGCAGCCTAGATGGAGCACAGGGGTCTAACTATGGCTACACCTTC.

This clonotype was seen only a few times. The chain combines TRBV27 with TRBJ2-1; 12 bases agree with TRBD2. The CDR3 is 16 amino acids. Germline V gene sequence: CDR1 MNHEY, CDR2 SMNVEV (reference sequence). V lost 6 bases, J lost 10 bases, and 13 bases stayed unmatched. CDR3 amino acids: CASSNGASGGGEEQFF. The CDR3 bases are TGTGCCAGCAGCAACGGGGCTAGCGGGGGGGGCGAGGAGCAGTTCTTC.

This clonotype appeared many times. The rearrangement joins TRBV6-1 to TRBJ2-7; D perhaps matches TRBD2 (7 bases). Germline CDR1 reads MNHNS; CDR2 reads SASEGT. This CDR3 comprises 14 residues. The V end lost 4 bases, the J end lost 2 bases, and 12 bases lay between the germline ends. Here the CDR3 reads CASSGGGGAYEQYF. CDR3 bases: TGTGCCAGCAGTGGTGGAGGGGGGGCCTACGAGCAGTACTTC.

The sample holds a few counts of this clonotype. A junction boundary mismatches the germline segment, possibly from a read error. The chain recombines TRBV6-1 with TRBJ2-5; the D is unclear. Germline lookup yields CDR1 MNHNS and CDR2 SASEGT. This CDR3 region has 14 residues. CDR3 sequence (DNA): TGTGCCAGCAGTCCCGGTGTGTACCAAGAGGCCCAGTACTTC. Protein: CASSPGVYQEAQYF.

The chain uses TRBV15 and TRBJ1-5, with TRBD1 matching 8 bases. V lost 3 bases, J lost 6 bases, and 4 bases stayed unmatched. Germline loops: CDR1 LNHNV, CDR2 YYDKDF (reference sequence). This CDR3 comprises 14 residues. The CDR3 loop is CATSRQGAGQPQHF. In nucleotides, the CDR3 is TGTGCCACCAGCAGGCAGGGGGCCGGTCAGCCCCAGCATTTT.